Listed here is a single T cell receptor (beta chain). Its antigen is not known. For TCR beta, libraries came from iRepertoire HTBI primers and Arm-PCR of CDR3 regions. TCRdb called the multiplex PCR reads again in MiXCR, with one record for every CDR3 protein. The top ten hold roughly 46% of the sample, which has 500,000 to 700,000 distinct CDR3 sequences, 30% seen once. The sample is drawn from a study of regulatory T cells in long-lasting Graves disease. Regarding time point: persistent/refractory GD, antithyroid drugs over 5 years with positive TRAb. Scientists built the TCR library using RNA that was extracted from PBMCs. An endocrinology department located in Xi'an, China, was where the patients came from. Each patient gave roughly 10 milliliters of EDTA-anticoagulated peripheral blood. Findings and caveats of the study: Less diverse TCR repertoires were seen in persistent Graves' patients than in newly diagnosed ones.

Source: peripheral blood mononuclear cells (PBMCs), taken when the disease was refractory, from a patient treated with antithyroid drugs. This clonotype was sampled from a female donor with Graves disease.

CDR3 nucleotides: TGTGCCAGCAGTCCCTTGGCGGGAGGAACAGATACGCAGTATTTT. Translation: CASSPLAGGTDTQYF. The chain joins TRBV27 to TRBJ2-3, with TRBD2 matching over 8 bases. CDR1 MNHEY and CDR2 SMNVEV come from the germline V gene (reference sequence). The CDR3 totals 15 residues. J gave up 3 bases and V 5 bases, and 7 bases lay outside the gene matches.